This entry lists 20 T cell receptor beta chains sequenced from one sample in a study of cytomegalovirus exposure and HLA in healthy donors. PCR involved 60 Vbeta and 13 Jbeta primers. Profiled with immunoSEQ multiplex PCR; TCRdb holds only in-frame clones, not every one. The sample shows around 160,000 clones, around 73% of them seen only once. The sequenced sample consisted of PBMCs. Every receptor here comes from a male donor in good health and CMV-seronegative.

V gene TRBV28 combines with J gene TRBJ2-7; tentatively, D is TRBD1 (7 bases). The CDR3 loop spans 12 amino acids. Trimming left V 7 bases short and J 7 bases short, with 14 bases between. The V gene's germline CDR1 is MDHEN and CDR2 SYDVKM. The CDR3 region has the DNA TGTGCCAGCAAGGAGGGGGCGAGGGAGCAGTACTTC. Translation gives CASKEGAREQYF.

This rearrangement joins TRBV5-4 to TRBJ2-1; 12 nucleotides agree with TRBD2. J was trimmed by 7 bases and V by 4 bases; bases with no gene match: 3. Per the germline V gene, CDR1 is SGHNT and CDR2 is YYREEE (reference sequence). The length of the CDR3 is 14 residues. Here the CDR3 reads CASSPGLAGNEQFF. DNA of the CDR3: TGTGCCAGCAGCCCTGGACTAGCGGGAAATGAGCAGTTCTTC.

The V and J genes are TRBV6-1 and TRBJ1-2; 7 nucleotides match TRBD1. With V trimmed by 6 bases and J by 2 bases, 3 bases remained unmatched. The CDR3 consists of 13 residues. Germline V gene sequence: CDR1 MNHNS, CDR2 SASEGT. CDR3 coding DNA: TGTGCCAGCAGGACAGGGCCGAACTATGGCTACACCTTC. It translates to CASRTGPNYGYTF.

V usage is TRBV5-6 and J usage is TRBJ2-2; TRBD1 aligns across 9 bases. This CDR3 contains 15 residues. Germline assignment: CDR1 SGHDT and CDR2 YYEEEE. V shed 3 bases, J shed 5 bases, and the junction held 5 bases outside the gene matches. The CDR3 nucleotides are TGTGCCAGCAGCTCGACAGGGGGTTTTACCGGGGAGCTGTTTTTT. It encodes CASSSTGGFTGELFF.

The J gene is TRBJ1-2, the V gene TRBV20-1; 8 bases are a match to TRBD1. Germline loops: CDR1 DFQATT, CDR2 SNEGSKA (reference sequence). This CDR3 region has 11 residues. CDR3 coding DNA: TGCAGCTCAGGGGGCAACTATGGCTACACCTTC. Protein product: CSSGGNYGYTF.

This rearrangement joins TRBV7-9 to TRBJ1-4; tentative D call: TRBD1 (5 bases). Germline loops: CDR1 SEHNR, CDR2 FQNEAQ (reference sequence). Trimming took 11 bases from V and 6 from J, leaving 13 bases between them. CDR3 length: 12 amino acids. CDR3 in amino acids: CASRGGDEKLFF. In DNA form, the CDR3 reads TGTGCCTCAAGGGGCGGGGATGAAAAACTGTTTTTT. The whole variable domain, remainder taken from reference TRBV7-9 and TRBJ1-4, is DTGVSQNPRHKITKRGQNVTFRCDPISEHNRLYWYRQTLGQGPEFLTYFQNEAQLEKSRLLSDRFSAERPKGSFSTLEIQRTEQGDSAMYLCASRGGDEKLFFGSGTQLSVL.

This chain's CDR3 is CASSLDVGLAGGEQYF. In DNA form, the CDR3 reads TGCGCCAGCAGCTTGGATGTGGGACTAGCGGGAGGGGAGCAGTACTTC. The chain links TRBV5-1 to TRBJ2-7; 16 positions match TRBD2. The CDR3 consists of 16 residues. CDR1 is SGHRS and CDR2 is YFSETQ in the germline V gene. Trimming removed 0 bases from V and 7 bases from J; junction bases left unmatched: 4.

The chain couples TRBV5-1 to TRBJ1-1; perhaps TRBD1 as D (5 bases). This CDR3 spans 13 amino acids. The V end was cut by 2 bases, the J end by 1 base, with 6 bases between. Germline CDR1 and CDR2: SGHRS and YFSETQ. The CDR3 DNA is TGCGCCAGCAGCTTCGGGGGGAACACTGAAGCTTTCTTT. This gives the protein CASSFGGNTEAFF.

This clone was seen a handful of times. The V gene is TRBV2, the J gene TRBJ1-2; tentatively, D is TRBD1 (6 bases). The germline V gene encodes CDR1 SNHLY and CDR2 FYNNEI. The CDR3 consists of 14 residues. Deletions cut 7 bases from V and 3 bases from J, with 15 bases between. CDR3 amino acids: CASTEQGSDYGYTF. In DNA form, the CDR3 reads TGTGCCAGCACCGAGCAGGGGTCGGACTATGGCTACACCTTC.

This clone occurred once. J is TRBJ2-2 and V is TRBV4-1; D ambiguous. Germline values: CDR1 MGHRA, CDR2 YSYEKL. The V end was cut by 1 base, the J end by 5 bases, with 5 bases between. The CDR3 extends over 13 amino acids. CDR3 sequence: CASSQVRTGELFF. The CDR3 DNA follows: TGCGCCAGCAGCCAAGTCCGGACCGGGGAGCTGTTTTTT.

The chain joins TRBV7-8 to TRBJ2-7; 13 bases match TRBD2. The CDR3 contains 16 residues. CDR1 and CDR2 (germline): SGHVS, FQNEAQ. After removal of 5 bases from V and 4 bases from J, the junction contained 8 bases not matched to a gene. This chain's CDR3 is CASSGGTSGTDYEQYF. The CDR3 coding sequence is TGTGCCAGCAGCGGGGGGACTAGCGGGACTGATTACGAGCAGTACTTC.

The rearrangement links TRBV18 to TRBJ2-1; 8 bases match TRBD2. The CDR3 has 16 residues. The J segment lost 0 bases and the V segment lost 3 bases, leaving 4 bases of the junction unmatched. CDR1 and CDR2 from the germline V gene are KGHSH and LQKENI. CDR3 amino acids: CASSPAGGSSYNEQFF. The CDR3 DNA follows: TGTGCCAGCTCACCCGCGGGGGGAAGCTCCTACAATGAGCAGTTCTTC.

The chain has TRBV5-4 and TRBJ1-4; 7 bases line up with TRBD1. V lost 2 bases to trimming and J lost 0 bases; unmatched junction nucleotides: 1. The CDR3 is made up of 15 amino acids. From germline, CDR1 is SGHNT and CDR2 YYREEE (reference sequence). CDR3 loop: CASSFGQATNEKLFF. DNA of the CDR3: TGTGCCAGCAGCTTCGGACAGGCAACTAATGAAAAACTGTTTTTT.

V and J are TRBV28 and TRBJ1-3; 7 bases map to TRBD1. Germline V gene data show CDR1 as MDHEN and CDR2 as SYDVKM. The CDR3 runs 16 residues. The ends lost 5 bases at V and 0 bases at J; junction bases unmatched: 7. CDR3 in DNA: TGTGCCAGCAGTCCAGCACAGGGGCTCTCTGGAAACACCATATATTTT. Its translation: CASSPAQGLSGNTIYF. The whole variable domain, remainder taken from reference TRBV28 and TRBJ1-3, is DVKVTQSSRYLVKRTGEKVFLECVQDMDHENMFWYRQDPGLGLRLIYFSYDVKMKEKGDIPEGYSVSREKKERFSLILESASTNQTSMYLCASSPAQGLSGNTIYFGEGSWLTVV.

This clone was seen only once. The V gene is TRBV6-1, the J gene TRBJ1-1; D is perhaps TRBD1 (6 bases). Trimming pared 2 bases from V and 2 bases from J, leaving 9 bases between. This CDR3 contains 14 residues. Looked up from germline, CDR1 is MNHNS and CDR2 is SASEGT. CDR3 protein: CASSEYGGNTEAFF. In DNA form, the CDR3 reads TGTGCCAGCAGTGAATATGGGGGCAACACTGAAGCTTTCTTT.

The rearrangement uses TRBV28 and TRBJ2-5; 8 positions agree with TRBD1. The end of the DNA fits TRBJ2-7 better, so the J call may be wrong. The CDR3 extends over 15 amino acids. Germline assignment: CDR1 MDHEN and CDR2 SYDVKM. The CDR3 region has the DNA TGTGCCAGCAGTTCACCCGGACAGGGTACGTACGAGCAGTACTTC. Its translation is CASSSPGQGTYEQYF.

The V call is TRBV6-5, the J call TRBJ2-7; D possibly corresponds to TRBD1 (5 bases). In germline, CDR1 is MNHEY, CDR2 SVGAGI. V lost 6 bases, J lost 0 bases, and 15 bases lay in between. The CDR3 is 15 residues long. The CDR3 sequence is CASRSDSQFSYEQYF. CDR3 coding DNA: TGTGCCAGCAGATCAGACAGCCAATTCTCCTACGAGCAGTACTTC.

The gene calls are TRBV5-1 and TRBJ2-7; 9 nucleotides match TRBD2. The length of the CDR3 is 17 residues. V lost 0 bases and J lost 1; bases outside the gene matches: 8. Germline loops: CDR1 SGHRS, CDR2 YFSETQ. The CDR3 here is CASSLVSSGTISYEQYF. DNA of the CDR3: TGCGCCAGCAGCTTGGTATCTAGCGGGACGATATCCTACGAGCAGTACTTC.

V gene TRBV2 combines with J gene TRBJ2-7; 7 bases fit TRBD2. The CDR3 has 12 residues. Germline V lookup: CDR1 SNHLY, CDR2 FYNNEI. J lost 6 bases, V lost 8 bases, and 7 bases had no gene match. DNA for the CDR3: TGTGCCAGCCGCCTTCGGGAGGCCGAGCAGTACTTC. Residues: CASRLREAEQYF.

The chain links TRBV6-1 to TRBJ1-2; 7 nucleotides agree with TRBD1. With V trimmed by 1 base and J by 8 bases, 7 bases remained unmatched. The CDR3 loop spans 14 amino acids. The germline CDR1 and CDR2 sequences are MNHNS and SASEGT. DNA for the CDR3: TGTGCCAGCAGTGAAGGCGACAGGGTGCGGGGCTACACCTTC. This encodes CASSEGDRVRGYTF.